This T cell receptor beta chain is drawn from a study of blood T cell repertoires in COVID-19. Study-level information: Samples came from the United States, Italy and Spain, spanning acute and convalescent COVID-19.

The table lists this clone with a count of one. Germline loops: CDR1 MNHNY, CDR2 SVGAGI (reference sequence). Deletions cut 6 bases from V and 4 bases from J, with 12 bases between. The CDR3 covers 14 residues. In the source study's methods: Reference gene primers were amplified, and this amplification served to estimate nucleated cell counts. The protocol was immunoSEQ multiplex PCR, while the TCRdb copy is restricted to in-frame clones and leaves out a portion. The DNA was the basis for D and trimming; V, J and clone size are from that table. The sample yields some 77,000 clones, nearly 90% seen once.

Sequencing input: peripheral blood. This receptor was taken from a woman aged 80 or older with active or convalescent COVID-19. V is TRBV6-6 and J is TRBJ1-4, with no clear D. The CDR3 protein is CASSPPGGNEKLFF. The CDR3 DNA follows: TGTGCCAGCAGCCCCCCGGGAGGTAATGAAAAACTGTTTTTT.